Listed here is a single T cell receptor beta chain. The data were produced by immunoSEQ multiplex PCR, yet TCRdb's version contains in-frame clones alone and is incomplete. This table holds around 190,000 clones. This entry belongs to a study of control samples from healthy donors and cancer patients. The V and J ends lost 3 bases and 5 bases, in that order; junction bases with no gene match: 7. This CDR3 contains 15 residues. Per the germline V gene, CDR1 is KGHSH and CDR2 is LQKENI. This TCR came from a woman between 25 and 40 years old in good health. The chain uses TRBV18 and TRBJ2-4, with 7 bases fitting TRBD2. Sequenced sample: blood. The CDR3, as DNA: TGTGCCAGCTCACCCATGGCGGGGGACCAAAACATTCAGTACTTC. Residues: CASSPMAGDQNIQYF.